This entry lists 5 T cell receptor beta chains sequenced from one sample in a study of T cell responses to AZD1222 COVID-19 vaccine. This table comes from immunoSEQ multiplex PCR, and its TCRdb copy is limited to in-frame clones, with some not included. Of around 160,000 clones in the sample, around 88% were seen once. The sample here was peripheral blood, taken on day 0 of AZD1222 vaccination. These receptor sequences come from an adult in good health.

This chain connects TRBV3-1 (or the pseudogene TRBV3-2) to TRBJ1-5, with 9 bases that match TRBD1. Germline V gives CDR1 LGHDT, CDR2 YNNKEL (reference sequence). This CDR3 contains 19 residues. Losses at the gene ends were 4 bases for V and 3 bases for J; bases not matched to a gene: 16. Written as DNA, the CDR3 is TGTGCCAGCAGCCCTATCAGGGACAGGGTCCGTTACAACAATCAGCCCCAGCATTTT. Translated: CASSPIRDRVRYNNQPQHF.

The V gene is TRBV11-2, the J gene TRBJ1-2, with D tentatively TRBD1 (6 bases). Germline CDR1 SGHAT, CDR2 FQNNGV. The V gene lost 6 bases and the J gene lost 4 bases, with 21 bases spanning the gap. The CDR3 has 16 amino acids. The CDR3 bases are TGTGCCAGCAGGGGCATCCGTGGACAGAGAGGCTATGGCTACACCTTC. Translating it yields CASRGIRGQRGYGYTF.

The chain joins TRBV28 to TRBJ2-7; D may correspond to TRBD1 or TRBD2 (5 bases each). Per germline, CDR1 MDHEN and CDR2 SYDVKM. There are 15 residues in the CDR3. V was shortened by 7 bases and J by 3 bases, with 19 bases between the two germline ends. The CDR3 sequence is CASTPGTARLYEQYF. In DNA, the CDR3 is TGTGCCAGCACTCCTGGGACCGCTCGCCTCTACGAGCAGTACTTC.

This chain uses TRBV19 with TRBJ1-2; unclear D gene. CDR3 length: 12 amino acids. With 3 bases removed from V and 5 bases from J, the gap between germline ends came to 7 bases. The germline V gene has CDR1 LNHDA and CDR2 SQIVND (reference sequence). The CDR3 coding sequence is TGTGCCAGTAGTATCTCAGATTATGGCTACACCTTC. It encodes CASSISDYGYTF.

The genes are TRBV9 and TRBJ1-6; tentatively, D is TRBD1 (6 bases). Germline CDR1 is SGDLS and CDR2 is YYNGEE. V lost 6 bases and J lost 5, with 12 bases in between. This CDR3 is built from 14 residues. Here the CDR3 reads CASKSSGDNSPLHF. The CDR3 coding sequence is TGTGCCAGCAAGAGTTCAGGGGATAATTCACCCCTCCACTTT.